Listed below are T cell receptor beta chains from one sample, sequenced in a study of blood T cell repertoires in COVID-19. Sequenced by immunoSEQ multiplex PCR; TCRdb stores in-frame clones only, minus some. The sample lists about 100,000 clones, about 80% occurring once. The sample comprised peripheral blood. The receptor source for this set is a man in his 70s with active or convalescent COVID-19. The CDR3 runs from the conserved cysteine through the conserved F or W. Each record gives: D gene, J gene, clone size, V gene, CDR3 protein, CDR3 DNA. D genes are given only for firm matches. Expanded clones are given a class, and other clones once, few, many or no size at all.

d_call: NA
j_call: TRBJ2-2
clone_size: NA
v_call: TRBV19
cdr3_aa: CASSPGGAGEYTGELFF
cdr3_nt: TGTGCCAGTAGCCCTGGTGGAGCAGGGGAATACACCGGGGAGCTGTTTTTT

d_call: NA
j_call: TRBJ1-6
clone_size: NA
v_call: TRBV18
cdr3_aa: CASSPSGALTGGYSPLHF
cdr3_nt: TGTGCCAGCTCACCGTCAGGGGCTCTGACTGGAGGTTATTCACCCCTCCACTTT

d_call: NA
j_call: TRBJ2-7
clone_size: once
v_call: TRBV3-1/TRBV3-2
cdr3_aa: CASSQPGGTVTSYEQYF
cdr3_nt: TGTGCCAGCAGCCAGCCGGGCGGGACAGTAACCTCCTACGAGCAGTACTTC

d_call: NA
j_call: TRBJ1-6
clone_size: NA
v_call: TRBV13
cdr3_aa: CASRRQLYNSPLHF
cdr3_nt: TGTGCCAGCAGACGACAGCTTTATAATTCACCCCTCCACTTT

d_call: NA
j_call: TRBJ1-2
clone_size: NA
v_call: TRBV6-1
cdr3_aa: CASSERPDIYGYTF
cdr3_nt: TGTGCCAGCAGTGAACGGCCCGACATCTATGGCTACACCTTC

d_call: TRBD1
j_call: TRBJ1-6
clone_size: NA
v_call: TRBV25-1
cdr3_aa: CASSERGQGNSPLHF
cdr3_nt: TGTGCCAGCAGTGAGAGGGGGCAGGGAAATTCACCCCTCCACTTT

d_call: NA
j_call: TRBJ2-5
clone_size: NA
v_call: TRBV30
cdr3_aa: CAWREAYQETQYF
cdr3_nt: TGTGCCTGGAGGGAAGCGTACCAAGAGACCCAGTACTTC

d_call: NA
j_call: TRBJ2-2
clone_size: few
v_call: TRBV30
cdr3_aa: CAWSVRSPTNTGELFF
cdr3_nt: TGTGCCTGGAGTGTGAGGTCCCCTACGAACACCGGGGAGCTGTTTTTT

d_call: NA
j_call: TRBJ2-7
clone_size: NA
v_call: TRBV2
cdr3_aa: CASRGSARPYEQYF
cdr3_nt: TGTGCCAGCAGAGGTAGCGCGCGCCCCTACGAGCAGTACTTC

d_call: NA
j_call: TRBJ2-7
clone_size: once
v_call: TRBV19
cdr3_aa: CASSISGGTNYEQYF
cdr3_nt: TGTGCCAGTAGTATATCTGGGGGGACGAACTACGAGCAGTACTTC

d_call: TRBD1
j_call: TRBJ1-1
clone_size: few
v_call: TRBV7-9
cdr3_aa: CASSPGQRLMNTEAFF
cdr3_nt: TGTGCCAGCAGTCCGGGACAGAGACTCATGAACACTGAAGCTTTCTTT

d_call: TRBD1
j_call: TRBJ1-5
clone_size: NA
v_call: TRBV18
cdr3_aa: CASSPLGQGGGNQPQHF
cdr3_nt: TGTGCCAGCTCACCACTGGGACAGGGCGGGGGCAATCAGCCCCAGCATTTT

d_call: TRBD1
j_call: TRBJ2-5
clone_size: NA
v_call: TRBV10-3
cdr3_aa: CATKQGAGETQYF
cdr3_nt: TGTGCCACCAAGCAGGGGGCCGGGGAGACCCAGTACTTC

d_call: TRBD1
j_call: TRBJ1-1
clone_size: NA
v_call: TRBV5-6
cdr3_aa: CASSLARTGGTEAFF
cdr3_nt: TGTGCCAGCAGCTTGGCAAGGACAGGGGGCACTGAAGCTTTCTTT

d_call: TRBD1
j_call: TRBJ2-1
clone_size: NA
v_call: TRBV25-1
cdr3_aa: CASRRDSYSYNEQFF
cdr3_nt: TGTGCCAGCAGACGGGACAGTTATTCCTACAATGAGCAGTTCTTC

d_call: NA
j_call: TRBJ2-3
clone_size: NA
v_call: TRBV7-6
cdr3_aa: CASSFGQSTDTQYF
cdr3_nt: TGTGCCAGCAGCTTTGGACAGAGCACAGATACGCAGTATTTT